This entry is about one T cell receptor beta chain. Profiling relied on immunoSEQ multiplex PCR, and the TCRdb table lists in-frame clones only, not all of them. The sample records roughly 51,000 clones, less than 90% being singletons. Deletions cut 1 base from V and 4 bases from J, with 10 bases between. CDR1 SGHAT and CDR2 FQNNGV come from the germline V gene. The CDR3 consists of 14 residues. This entry is derived from a study of glioma-infiltrating T cells after dendritic cell vaccination. Study overall: Glioblastoma patients came from Phase I and II dendritic cell vaccination trials.

Selection required adequate fresh-frozen tumor tissue plus more than two years' survival data. Here the sequenced sample was blood, taken before dendritic cell vaccination. The receptor was isolated from a human donor with glioblastoma. The V gene is TRBV11-2, the J gene TRBJ2-5; tentatively, D is TRBD2 (5 bases). The CDR3, as DNA: TGTGCCAGCAGCTTAGTGGGAGTAAGAGAGACCCAGTACTTC. The encoded protein is CASSLVGVRETQYF.